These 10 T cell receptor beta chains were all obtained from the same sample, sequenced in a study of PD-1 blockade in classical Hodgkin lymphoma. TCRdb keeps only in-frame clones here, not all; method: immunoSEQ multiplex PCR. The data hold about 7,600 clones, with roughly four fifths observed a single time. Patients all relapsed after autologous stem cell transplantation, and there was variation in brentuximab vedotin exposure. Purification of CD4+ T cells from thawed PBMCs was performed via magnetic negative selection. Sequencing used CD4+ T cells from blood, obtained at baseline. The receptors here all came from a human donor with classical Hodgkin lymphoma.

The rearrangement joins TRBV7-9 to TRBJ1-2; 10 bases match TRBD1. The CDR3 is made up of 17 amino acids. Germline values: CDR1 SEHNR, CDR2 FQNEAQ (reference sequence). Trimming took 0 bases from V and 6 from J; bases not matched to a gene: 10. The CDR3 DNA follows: TGTGCCAGCAGCTTAGCCGCAGACAGGGGGCTCGTCGATGGCTACACCTTC. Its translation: CASSLAADRGLVDGYTF.

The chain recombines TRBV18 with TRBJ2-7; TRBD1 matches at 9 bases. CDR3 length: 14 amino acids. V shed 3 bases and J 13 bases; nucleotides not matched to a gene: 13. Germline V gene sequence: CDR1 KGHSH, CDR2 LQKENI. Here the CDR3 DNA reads TGTGCCAGCTCACCCGCCGGGACAGGGACCCCGAGATACTTC. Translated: CASSPAGTGTPRYF.

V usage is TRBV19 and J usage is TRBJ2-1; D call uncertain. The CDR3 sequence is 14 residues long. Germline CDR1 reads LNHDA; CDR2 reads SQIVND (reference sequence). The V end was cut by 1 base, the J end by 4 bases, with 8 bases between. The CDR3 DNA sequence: TGTGCCAGTAGTATAGGTGGCACATACAATGAGCAGTTCTTC. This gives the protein CASSIGGTYNEQFF.

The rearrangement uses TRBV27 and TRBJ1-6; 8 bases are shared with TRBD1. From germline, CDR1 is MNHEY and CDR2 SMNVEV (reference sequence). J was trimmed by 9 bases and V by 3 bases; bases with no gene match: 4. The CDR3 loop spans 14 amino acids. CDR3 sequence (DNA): TGTGCCAGCAGTTTCAACAGGGGGGGTTCACCCCTCCACTTT. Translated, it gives CASSFNRGGSPLHF.

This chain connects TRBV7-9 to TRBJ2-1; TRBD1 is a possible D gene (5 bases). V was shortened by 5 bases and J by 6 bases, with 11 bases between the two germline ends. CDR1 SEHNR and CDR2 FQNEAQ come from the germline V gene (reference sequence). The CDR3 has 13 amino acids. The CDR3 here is CASSRTDSNEQFF. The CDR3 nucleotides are TGTGCCAGCAGCCGGACCGACAGCAATGAGCAGTTCTTC.

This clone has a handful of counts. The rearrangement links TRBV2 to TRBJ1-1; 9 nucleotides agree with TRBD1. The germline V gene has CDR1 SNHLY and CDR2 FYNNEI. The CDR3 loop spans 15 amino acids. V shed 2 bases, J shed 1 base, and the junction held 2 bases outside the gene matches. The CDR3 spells CASSETGGRNTEAFF. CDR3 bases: TGTGCCAGCAGTGAAACAGGGGGCAGGAACACTGAAGCTTTCTTT.

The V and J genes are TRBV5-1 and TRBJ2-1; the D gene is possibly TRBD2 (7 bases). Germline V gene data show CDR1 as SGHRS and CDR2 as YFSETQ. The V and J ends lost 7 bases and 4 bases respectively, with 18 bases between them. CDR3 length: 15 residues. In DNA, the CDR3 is TGCGCCAGCCACCTCGGTGGGGGGGCATACAATGAGCAGTTCTTC. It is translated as CASHLGGGAYNEQFF.

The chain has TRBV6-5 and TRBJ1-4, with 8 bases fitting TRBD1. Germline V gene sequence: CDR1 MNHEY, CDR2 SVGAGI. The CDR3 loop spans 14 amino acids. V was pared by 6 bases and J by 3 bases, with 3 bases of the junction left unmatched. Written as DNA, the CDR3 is TGTGCCAGCAGCGACAGGGGCCCTAATGAAAAACTGTTTTTT. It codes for CASSDRGPNEKLFF.

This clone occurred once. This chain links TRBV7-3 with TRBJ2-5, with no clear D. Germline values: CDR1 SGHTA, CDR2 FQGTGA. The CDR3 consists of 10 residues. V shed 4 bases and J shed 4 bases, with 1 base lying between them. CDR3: CASSSETQYF. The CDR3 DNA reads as TGTGCCAGCAGCTCAGAGACCCAGTACTTC. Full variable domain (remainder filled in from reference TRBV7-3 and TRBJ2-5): GAGVSQTPSNKVTEKGKYVELRCDPISGHTALYWYRQSLGQGPEFLIYFQGTGAADDSGLPNDRFFAVRPEGSVSTLKIQRTERGDSAVYLCASSSETQYFGPGTRLLVL.

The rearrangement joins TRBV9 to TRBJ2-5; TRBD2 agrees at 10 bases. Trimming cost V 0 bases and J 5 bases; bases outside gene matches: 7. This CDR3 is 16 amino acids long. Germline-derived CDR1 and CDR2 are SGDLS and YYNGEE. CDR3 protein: CASSVGSGGAGETQYF. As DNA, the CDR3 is TGTGCCAGCAGCGTAGGCAGCGGGGGGGCTGGTGAGACCCAGTACTTC.